The source of this T cell receptor beta chain is a study of T cells after somatic rescue of genetic block. Data came from immunoSEQ multiplex PCR; TCRdb stores just in-frame clones and leaves some out. The sample holds approximately 100,000 clones; 85% to 90% are singletons and the top ten take about 1.5%. The CDR3 runs to 17 residues. The junction had 12 bases not matched to a gene; V was cut back by 4 bases and J by 1 base. Germline CDR1 SGHRS, CDR2 YFSETQ. The sample taken for sequencing was peripheral blood mononuclear cells (PBMCs). The rearrangement joins TRBV5-1 to TRBJ2-3; 7 bases map to TRBD2. The receptor comes from a woman younger than 35. This chain's CDR3 is CASSVAGDSRGTDTQYF. The CDR3 DNA follows: TGCGCCAGCAGCGTAGCGGGTGACTCGAGGGGCACAGATACGCAGTATTTT. Full variable domain (rest looked up from reference TRBV5-1 and TRBJ2-3): KAGVTQTPRYLIKTRGQQVTLSCSPISGHRSVSWYQQTPGQGLQFLFEYFSETQRNKGNFPGRFSGRQFSNSRSEMNVSTLELGDSALYLCASSVAGDSRGTDTQYFGPGTRLTVL.